These 4 T cell receptor beta chains share one sample of origin, sequenced in a study of cytomegalovirus exposure and HLA in healthy donors. PCR involved 60 Vbeta and 13 Jbeta primers. The protocol was immunoSEQ multiplex PCR, while the TCRdb copy is restricted to in-frame clones and leaves out a portion. The profile shows hundreds of thousands of clones, 75% to 80% of them singletons. Sequenced sample: PBMCs. These receptors originate from a man younger than 35 in good health and CMV-seronegative.

This clone was detected once. The chain couples TRBV25-1 to TRBJ2-2, with 7 bases fitting TRBD2. The CDR3 has 18 amino acids. Per the germline V gene, CDR1 is MGHDK and CDR2 is SYGVNS. The V segment lost 4 bases and the J segment 4 bases; nucleotides outside the gene matches: 15. Here the CDR3 DNA reads TGTGCCAGCAGTGTGGCGGTCGGGGGGTCCAGCTCCACCGGGGAGCTGTTTTTT. It is translated as CASSVAVGGSSSTGELFF. Drawing the rest from reference TRBV25-1 and TRBJ2-2, the complete variable domain is EADIYQTPRYLVIGTGKKITLECSQTMGHDKMYWYQQDPGMELHLIHYSYGVNSTEKGDLSSESTVSRIRTEHFPLTLESARPSHTSQYLCASSVAVGGSSSTGELFFGEGSRLTVL.

The chain combines TRBV28 with TRBJ2-7; 15 nucleotides match TRBD2. Germline V gene data show CDR1 as MDHEN and CDR2 as SYDVKM. With 1 base clipped from V and 5 bases from J, the junction kept 21 bases outside the gene matches. This CDR3 has 22 residues. This CDR3 reads CASSLSGLRLRTSGRALDEQYF. The CDR3 region has the DNA TGTGCCAGCAGTTTATCGGGGTTGCGGCTTAGGACTAGCGGGAGGGCTTTGGACGAGCAGTACTTC.

The chain combines TRBV29-1 with TRBJ2-1; 7 nucleotides align to TRBD2. The V gene end was trimmed by 3 bases and the J gene end by 3 bases; junction bases not matched to a gene: 2. There are 13 residues in the CDR3. Germline CDR1 reads SQVTM; CDR2 reads ANQGSEA. The CDR3, as DNA: TGCAGCGTTGAGGGGGACTACTACAATGAGCAGTTCTTC. Translating it yields CSVEGDYYNEQFF.

This clone was detected a few times. This chain joins TRBV28 and TRBJ1-6; a weak D match, TRBD1 (6 bases). V lost 10 bases to trimming and J lost 7 bases, with 14 bases between them. The CDR3 sequence is 13 residues long. Looked up from germline, CDR1 is MDHEN and CDR2 is SYDVKM. CDR3 loop: CATKTGFNSPLHF. DNA for the CDR3: TGTGCCACCAAGACAGGATTCAATTCACCCCTCCACTTT.